Below, one T cell receptor (beta chain) is given with its context. This specimen comes from a study of T cells expressing NK-cell markers. Synthesis of TCR beta cDNA relied on 5'RACE template switching carrying UMIs. TCRdb re-called the 5' RACE reads and shows each CDR3 protein once, DNA omitted. This sample contains 130,000 to 150,000 distinct CDR3 sequences. The length of the CDR3 is 16 residues. From germline, CDR1 is SGDLS and CDR2 YYNGEE. This sequence originates from a man younger than 35 in good health. The sample taken for sequencing was blood T cells: a sorted CD56 or NKG2C T cell subset, CD4+ or CD8+ T cells, or bulk PBMC T cells (not recorded which). The rearrangement uses TRBV9 and TRBJ2-1; there is no DNA to check the TCRdb D call of TRBD1. The CDR3 protein is CASSVLGGGEYNEQFF. The entire variable domain, with the rest obtained from reference TRBV9 and TRBJ2-1, is as follows: DSGVTQTPKHLITATGQRVTLRCSPRSGDLSVYWYQQSLDQGLQFLIQYYNGEERAKGNILERFSAQQFPDLHSELNLSSLELGDSALYFCASSVLGGGEYNEQFFGPGTRLTVL.